Listed below are T cell receptor beta chains from one sample, sequenced in a study of lymphopenia after photon versus proton radiotherapy. TCRdb's table, derived via immunoSEQ multiplex PCR, lists solely in-frame clones and lacks some. Of tens of thousands of clones listed, 87% are singletons. Material: peripheral blood, obtained from a patient treated with proton-based radiotherapy. These receptors were collected from an elderly man with esophageal cancer. The CDR3 runs from the conserved cysteine through the conserved F or W. The D gene is left open where the match is weak. Not all rows give a size; the values are once, few, many and, for expanded clones, a class.

j_call d_call v_call clone_size cdr3_nt cdr3_aa
TRBJ1-2 TRBD1 TRBV6-5 NA TGTGCCAGCAGTTACGCCCGGACAGGGGGCTATGGCTACACCTTC CASSYARTGGYGYTF
TRBJ1-6 NA TRBV12-5 NA TGTGCTAGTGGGACAGGAACTAATTCACCCCTCCACTTT CASGTGTNSPLHF
TRBJ2-2 NA TRBV7-7 NA TGTGCTAGCAGTTTCTCTGGGGGCACCGGGGAGCTGTTTTTT CASSFSGGTGELFF
TRBJ2-7 TRBD2 TRBV5-4 few TGTGCCAGCAGCTCCTCTCTAGCGGGGACCTACGAGCAGTACTTC CASSSSLAGTYEQYF
TRBJ2-7 NA TRBV19 NA TGTGCCAGTAGTATTATGGACAACTCCTACGAGCAGTACTTC CASSIMDNSYEQYF
TRBJ2-2 NA TRBV2 NA TGTGCCAGCAGTTCTGTGACAGGCATTTTGACCGGGGAGCTGTTTTTT CASSSVTGILTGELFF
TRBJ2-7 TRBD1 TRBV6-1 NA TGTGCCAGCAGTTTGGACAGGGTAGCCTACGAGCAGTACTTC CASSLDRVAYEQYF
TRBJ2-3 TRBD2 TRBV9 NA TGTGCCAGCAGCGTAGTAGGGACTAGCGGGATAGGAGATACGCAGTATTTT CASSVVGTSGIGDTQYF
TRBJ2-5 NA TRBV5-6 once TGTGCCAGCAGCGGGTCGTTTGGAGAGACCCAGTACTTC CASSGSFGETQYF
TRBJ2-5 TRBD1 TRBV19 NA TGTGCCAGTAGTATAGCTGGGACAGGGGGCTTAGAGACCCAGTACTTC CASSIAGTGGLETQYF
TRBJ2-7 NA TRBV2 once TGTGCCAGCAGGAGGGACACCACGTGGGAGCAGTACTTC CASRRDTTWEQYF
TRBJ2-5 TRBD1 TRBV6-1 NA TGTGCCAGCAGTATAGACCCAGGGGGCCGGGAGACCCAGTACTTC CASSIDPGGRETQYF
TRBJ2-5 TRBD2 TRBV11-1 NA TGTGCCAGCAGCCCTGGACTAGCCTCAGCCCAAGAGACCCAGTACTTC CASSPGLASAQETQYF
TRBJ1-2 NA TRBV10-3 NA TGTGCCATAAATAATGGGGACTTCTATGGCTACACCTTC CAINNGDFYGYTF
TRBJ2-2 TRBD1 TRBV5-4 NA TGTGCCAGCAGCCCCACAGGGGGGAAGGCCGGGGAGCTGTTTTTT CASSPTGGKAGELFF
TRBJ1-5 NA TRBV6-6 NA TGTGCCAGCAGTACCCGACACCCAAATCAGCCCCAGCATTTT CASSTRHPNQPQHF
TRBJ2-2 NA TRBV10-2 once TGCGCCAGCAGTGGTTCAAACACCGGGGAGCTGTTTTTT CASSGSNTGELFF
TRBJ2-3 NA TRBV18 NA TGTGCCAGCTCACCTTCTAGCACAGATACGCAGTATTTT CASSPSSTDTQYF
TRBJ2-5 NA TRBV7-9 NA TGTGCCAGCAGCTTAGCGGAGACCCAGTACTTC CASSLAETQYF
TRBJ1-6 TRBD1 TRBV5-4 NA TGTGCCAGCAGCCTACCGGGACAGGGCGGAAATTCACCCCTCCACTTT CASSLPGQGGNSPLHF
TRBJ1-1 NA TRBV2 NA TGTGCCAGCAGATCCGGATATGCTAATTCGGCTTTCTTT CASRSGYANSAFF
TRBJ1-5 TRBD1 TRBV28 NA TGTGCCAGCAGTTTACTCACAGGGGTTTGGAACCAGCCCCAGCATTTT CASSLLTGVWNQPQHF
TRBJ1-1 NA TRBV19 NA TGTGCCAGTACCGCCCCGAGGACTGAAGCTTTCTTT CASTAPRTEAFF
TRBJ2-3 NA TRBV7-2 NA TGTGCCAGCAGCCTTCGTGTAGATACGCAGTATTTT CASSLRVDTQYF
TRBJ1-2 TRBD1 TRBV5-6 NA TGTGCCAGCAGCTCGGCGCCGACAGGGGAAAACTATGGCTACACCTTC CASSSAPTGENYGYTF
TRBJ2-5 NA TRBV29-1 NA TGCAGCGTTGGGGCACTCCAAGAGACCCAGTACTTC CSVGALQETQYF
TRBJ2-1 NA TRBV18 NA TGTGCCAGCTCACCATTAGGGGGCAATGAGCAGTTCTTC CASSPLGGNEQFF
TRBJ1-1 TRBD1 TRBV5-1 few TGCGCCAGCAGCTTGTACAGGGGCGGGAGAGCAACCGCTGAAGCTTTCTTT CASSLYRGGRATAEAFF